The sequence of this T cell receptor beta chain was determined in a study of T cells expressing NK-cell markers. About the study: Each TCR beta repertoire originated in sorted T cells that were CD3+CD56+NKG2C+, CD3+CD56+NKG2C- or CD3+CD56-NKG2C+.

TCRdb reprocessed the 5' RACE reads; each CDR3 protein has one entry and no DNA is given. Its clone listing holds about 460,000 distinct CDR3 sequences. The CDR3 is made up of 17 amino acids. Per germline, CDR1 SNHLY and CDR2 FYNNEI. The material sequenced was blood T cells: a sorted CD56 or NKG2C T cell subset, CD4+ or CD8+ T cells, or bulk PBMC T cells (not recorded which). The receptor was isolated from a woman in her forties or fifties in good health. The chain has TRBV2 and TRBJ2-7; TCRdb selects TRBD1, and the lack of DNA leaves this call unchecked. The CDR3 spells CAIQGGRSSESSYEQYF.